This entry concerns a single T cell receptor beta chain. The antigen remains undetermined. This entry comes from a study of shared clonotypes between healthy human individuals. Broader study findings: Clonotype sharing levels among donors were expected to vary with sequencing depth.

The germline V gene has CDR1 GTSNPN and CDR2 SVGIG (reference sequence). Trimming cost V 0 bases and J 0 bases, with 3 bases left between them. This CDR3 contains 13 residues. The sequencing of unsorted PBMC DNA took place on ten immunoSEQ deep assay plates. Profiled with immunoSEQ multiplex PCR; TCRdb holds only in-frame clones, not every one. The sample includes roughly 500,000 clones, around 74% seen only once; the top ten take 13%. The rearrangement joins TRBV30 to TRBJ1-5; D is unresolved. This sequence was found in a middle-aged woman in good health. Some clones in this sample may be carry-over from other donors' samples. The sample consisted of PBMCs. The CDR3 is CAWSVVSNQPQHF. The CDR3 nucleotides are TGTGCCTGGAGTGTGGTTAGCAATCAGCCCCAGCATTTT. The full variable domain, its missing parts supplied by reference TRBV30 and TRBJ1-5, is SQTIHQWPATLVQPVGSPLSLECTVEGTSNPNLYWYRQAAGRGLQLLFYSVGIGQISSEVPQNLSASRPQDRQFILSSKKLLLSDSGFYLCAWSVVSNQPQHFGDGTRLSIL.